Presented here are 28 T cell receptor beta chains from one specimen sequenced in a study of control samples from healthy donors and cancer patients. The method was immunoSEQ multiplex PCR; TCRdb's version includes in-frame clones alone and lacks a portion of them. Of 85,000 to 120,000 clones listed, about 90% were seen once; the top ten hold 2% to 2.5%. Sample: blood. The receptor source for this set is a woman younger than 35 in good health.

The chain links TRBV27 to TRBJ2-5, with D maybe TRBD1 (6 bases). CDR1 and CDR2 from the germline V gene are MNHEY and SMNVEV (reference sequence). Trimming pared 3 bases from V and 1 base from J, leaving 12 bases between. The CDR3 extends over 15 amino acids. DNA of the CDR3: TGTGCCAGCAGTTTGGATACAGGGTTCCAAGAGACCCAGTACTTC. Amino acids: CASSLDTGFQETQYF.

This chain connects TRBV10-3 to TRBJ2-2, with D maybe TRBD2 (5 bases). This CDR3 comprises 16 residues. Between the trimmed V and J ends, which lost 4 bases and 7 bases, there was a span of 19 bases. Germline V gene data show CDR1 as ENHRY and CDR2 as SYGVKD. The CDR3 here is CAISGGTGRGIGELFF. The DNA for the CDR3 is TGTGCCATCAGTGGGGGTACCGGACGAGGGATCGGGGAGCTGTTTTTT.

This chain connects TRBV6-5 to TRBJ1-2; 10 bases are a match to TRBD1. The CDR3 is 14 amino acids. J gave up 7 bases and V 6 bases, and 8 bases lay outside the gene matches. CDR1 MNHEY and CDR2 SVGAGI come from the germline V gene. CDR3 protein: CASSLGQGRVGYTF. CDR3 coding DNA: TGTGCCAGCAGCCTGGGACAGGGGAGGGTTGGCTACACCTTC.

The chain is built from TRBV30 and TRBJ2-4, with TRBD2 as a possible D gene (6 bases). Germline CDR1 and CDR2: GTSNPN and SVGIG (reference sequence). The CDR3 is made up of 16 amino acids. V lost 1 base, J lost 0 bases, and 13 bases lay in between. The CDR3 DNA reads TGTGCCTGGAGTGAGTATGCGGGGTTAGCCAAAAACATTCAGTACTTC. It yields the protein CAWSEYAGLAKNIQYF.

V is TRBV5-1 and J is TRBJ2-3, with TRBD2 matching 7 bases. Germline V gives CDR1 SGHRS, CDR2 YFSETQ. The CDR3 runs 14 residues. V shed 5 bases and J 8 bases; nucleotides not matched to a gene: 11. CDR3 region: CASSLSGAGGTQYF. The CDR3 region has the DNA TGCGCCAGCAGTTTGAGCGGGGCTGGGGGTACGCAGTATTTT.

Worth noting for this clone: A read error may be the cause here, since a much bigger clone is one base away. The chain links TRBV13 to TRBJ1-1; 7 bases are shared with TRBD1. The ends lost 2 bases at V and 4 bases at J; junction bases unmatched: 1. CDR1 is PRHDT and CDR2 is FYEKMQ in the germline V gene (reference sequence). CDR3 length equals 13 residues. The CDR3 spells CASSLYRGTEAFF. CDR3 in DNA: TGTGCCAGCAGCTTATACAGGGGCACTGAAGCTTTCTTT.

This clone was picked up one time. This chain uses TRBV10-2 with TRBJ1-1; weak D call: TRBD1 (5 bases). Germline V CDR1 and CDR2: WSHSY, SAAADI. V dropped 3 bases and J dropped 5 bases, with 13 bases sitting between them. This CDR3 is 14 amino acids long. The CDR3 loop reads CASSDQGGGTEAFF. Written as DNA, the CDR3 is TGCGCCAGCAGTGATCAGGGCGGAGGAACTGAAGCTTTCTTT.

The chain combines TRBV10-2 with TRBJ2-7, with D uncertain. The V gene lost 5 bases and the J gene lost 2 bases, with 7 bases spanning the gap. Looked up from germline, CDR1 is WSHSY and CDR2 is SAAADI. The CDR3 is 12 residues long. CDR3 nucleotide sequence: TGCGCCAGCAGTTCAGGAGCCTACGAGCAGTACTTC. Translated: CASSSGAYEQYF.

The chain uses TRBV9 and TRBJ1-5; D is perhaps TRBD1 (5 bases). This CDR3 is built from 15 residues. The V end was cut by 5 bases, the J end by 0 bases, with 12 bases between. The V gene's germline CDR1 is SGDLS and CDR2 YYNGEE. The CDR3 DNA reads TGTGCCAGCAGTCCGACAGCCTATAGCAATCAGCCCCAGCATTTT. The encoded protein is CASSPTAYSNQPQHF.

This clone showed up just a few times. The chain links TRBV7-9 to TRBJ2-2; D is possibly TRBD1 or TRBD2 (5 bases each). CDR3 length: 15 amino acids. The germline V gene has CDR1 SEHNR and CDR2 FQNEAQ (reference sequence). Trimming stripped 4 bases from V and 8 bases from J, with 17 bases between. CDR3 nucleotide sequence: TGTGCCAGCAGCTCACTGGGGACCCTTGGGGGGGAGCTGTTTTTT. Protein sequence: CASSSLGTLGGELFF.

In its sample, this clone was seen a few times. The V gene is TRBV6-5, the J gene TRBJ2-7; D possibly uses TRBD1 or TRBD2 (5 bases each). V lost 7 bases and J 2 bases, leaving 12 bases between the germline ends. Germline loops: CDR1 MNHEY, CDR2 SVGAGI. There are 13 residues in the CDR3. The CDR3, as DNA: TGTGCCAGCACCCGGGACGGAACCTACGAGCAGTACTTC. It encodes CASTRDGTYEQYF.

This clone appeared a single time. The chain couples TRBV24-1 to TRBJ2-1; D remains ambiguous. Germline CDR1 and CDR2: KGHDR and SFDVKD. Trimming took off 2 bases at V and 8 bases at J, with 3 bases between the two ends. The CDR3 sequence is 11 residues long. Written as DNA, the CDR3 is TGTGCCACCAGTGATTACGATGAGCAGTTCTTC. This codes for CATSDYDEQFF.

The chain employs TRBV7-9 and TRBJ2-5, with TRBD2 matching over 10 bases. The germline V gene has CDR1 SEHNR and CDR2 FQNEAQ (reference sequence). V lost 4 bases, J lost 1 base, and 6 bases stayed unmatched. The CDR3 sequence is 16 residues long. This CDR3 reads CASSSNSGRTQETQYF. In DNA, the CDR3 is TGTGCCAGCAGCTCGAATAGCGGGAGGACCCAAGAGACCCAGTACTTC.

This clone was seen just once. J is TRBJ1-6 and V is TRBV7-9; 7 bases match TRBD1. Trimming cost V 5 bases and J 7 bases; bases outside gene matches: 5. CDR1 SEHNR and CDR2 FQNEAQ come from the germline V gene (reference sequence). The CDR3 loop spans 14 amino acids. CDR3 coding DNA: TGTGCCAGCAGCAAGGGACAGCGAAATTCACCCCTCCACTTT. Encoded protein: CASSKGQRNSPLHF.

The CDR3 region has the DNA TGTGCCAGTAGGGGGACTAGCGCTAACGGGGAGCTGTTTTTT. Its translation is CASRGTSANGELFF. The chain joins TRBV19 to TRBJ2-2, with 10 bases fitting TRBD2. In germline, CDR1 is LNHDA, CDR2 SQIVND (reference sequence). V shed 6 bases, J shed 7 bases, and the junction held 5 bases outside the gene matches. The CDR3 sequence is 14 residues long. Looking up the rest from reference TRBV19 and TRBJ2-2 gives the full variable domain: DGGITQSPKYLFRKEGQNVTLSCEQNLNHDAMYWYRQDPGQGLRLIYYSQIVNDFQKGDIAEGYSVSREKKESFPLTVTSAQKNPTAFYLCASRGTSANGELFFGEGSRLTVL.

This rearrangement joins TRBV12-3 or TRBV12-4 to TRBJ1-1; D call uncertain. V gave up 9 bases and J gave up 1 base, with 9 bases separating them. This CDR3 spans 12 amino acids. The CDR3 is CASGGSNTEAFF. CDR3 bases: TGTGCCAGTGGAGGGTCGAACACTGAAGCTTTCTTT.

The chain links TRBV10-1 to TRBJ1-3; D is possibly TRBD1 (5 bases). This CDR3 is 17 amino acids long. Trimming left V 2 bases short and J 1 base short, with 15 bases between. CDR1 is WNHNN and CDR2 is SYGVQD in the germline V gene (reference sequence). This CDR3 reads CASSEDRSWGSGNTIYF. In nucleotides, the CDR3 is TGCGCCAGCAGTGAGGACCGCTCCTGGGGGTCTGGAAACACCATATATTTT.

The chain carries TRBV2 and TRBJ2-5; TRBD2 aligns across 7 bases. With V trimmed by 5 bases and J by 5 bases, 5 bases remained unmatched. From germline, CDR1 is SNHLY and CDR2 FYNNEI. The CDR3 runs 13 residues. This chain's CDR3 is CASSTSVRETQYF. The CDR3 DNA is TGTGCCAGCAGTACTAGCGTCCGGGAGACCCAGTACTTC.

This chain connects TRBV10-3 to TRBJ1-2; the match to TRBD1 covers 11 bases. In germline, CDR1 is ENHRY, CDR2 SYGVKD. The V gene end was trimmed by 6 bases and the J gene end by 5 bases; junction bases not matched to a gene: 5. The CDR3 covers 14 residues. This chain's CDR3 is CAIRGQGGIYGYTF. Here the CDR3 DNA reads TGTGCCATCAGGGGACAGGGGGGGATTTATGGCTACACCTTC.

The chain links TRBV24-1 to TRBJ1-5; D perhaps matches TRBD1 (6 bases). Trimming removed 0 bases at V and 5 bases at J, with 10 bases between. Germline lookup yields CDR1 KGHDR and CDR2 SFDVKD. CDR3 length equals 15 residues. The CDR3 DNA reads TGTGCCACCAGTGATTTGCCGGGGGGCTATCAGCCCCAGCATTTT. Protein: CATSDLPGGYQPQHF.

This chain joins TRBV7-8 and TRBJ2-5, with 8 bases matching TRBD2. Trimming took 4 bases from V and 0 from J; bases not matched to a gene: 10. The CDR3 consists of 17 residues. CDR1 is SGHVS and CDR2 is FQNEAQ in the germline V gene. The CDR3 sequence: CASSSQGIAGYQETQYF. CDR3 sequence (DNA): TGTGCCAGCAGCTCCCAAGGAATAGCGGGGTACCAAGAGACCCAGTACTTC.

The rearrangement joins TRBV27 to TRBJ2-1; 9 bases agree with TRBD1. This CDR3 comprises 15 residues. The J segment lost 0 bases and the V segment lost 6 bases, leaving 3 bases of the junction unmatched. The germline V gene encodes CDR1 MNHEY and CDR2 SMNVEV (reference sequence). CDR3 residues: CASSQDRGSYNEQFF. CDR3 coding DNA: TGTGCCAGCAGCCAGGACAGGGGCTCCTACAATGAGCAGTTCTTC.

The V gene is TRBV21-1, the J gene TRBJ1-2; no DNA check was done on the table's D call, TRBD1. TRBV21-1 is a pseudogene segment. The CDR3 totals 15 residues. The CDR3 protein is CASSRITGIEAGYTF. CDR3 coding DNA: TGTGCCAGCAGCAGAATAACAGGGATTGAGGCTGGCTACACCTTC.

V gene TRBV2 combines with J gene TRBJ1-1; TRBD1 matches at 12 bases. Germline CDR1 is SNHLY and CDR2 is FYNNEI. This CDR3 region has 18 residues. V was pared by 8 bases and J by 3 bases, with 16 bases of the junction left unmatched. CDR3 residues: CASCRFRRDRGPDTEAFF. The CDR3 DNA is TGTGCCAGCTGCAGATTTAGGCGGGACAGGGGGCCGGACACTGAAGCTTTCTTT.

The chain couples TRBV25-1 to TRBJ1-1; D remains ambiguous. Germline V gene data show CDR1 as MGHDK and CDR2 as SYGVNS. Deletions cut 3 bases from V and 3 bases from J, with 8 bases between. The CDR3 is made up of 13 amino acids. The CDR3 coding sequence is TGTGCCAGCAGTGACGGGCGTTACACTGAAGCTTTCTTT. Residues: CASSDGRYTEAFF.

The V gene is TRBV4-2, the J gene TRBJ2-7; 8 bases are shared with TRBD2. Germline-derived CDR1 and CDR2 are LGHNA and YNFKEQ. Unmatched junction bases numbered 5, after V lost 0 bases and J lost 1 base. There are 16 residues in the CDR3. The CDR3 DNA reads TGTGCCAGCAGCCAAGAGAGTGGCGGGGGGTCCTACGAGCAGTACTTC. Translated: CASSQESGGGSYEQYF.

V usage is TRBV7-6 and J usage is TRBJ2-3; D gene unclear. The CDR3 loop spans 16 amino acids. Germline CDR1 and CDR2: SGHVS and FNYEAQ. The V gene lost 5 bases and the J gene lost 6 bases, with 21 bases spanning the gap. CDR3 sequence reads: CASSVEAPTGWDTQYF. CDR3 nucleotides: TGTGCCAGCAGCGTAGAGGCGCCCACCGGGTGGGATACGCAGTATTTT.

This clone was counted once. The rearrangement joins TRBV18 to TRBJ2-2, with D uncertain. The CDR3 consists of 14 residues. Germline-derived CDR1 and CDR2 are KGHSH and LQKENI. The V end was cut by 1 base, the J end by 4 bases, with 7 bases between. CDR3 sequence reads: CASSPRASTGELFF. The CDR3 bases are TGTGCCAGCTCACCACGGGCTAGCACCGGGGAGCTGTTTTTT.